This entry concerns a single T cell receptor (beta chain). This CDR3 is built from 17 residues. The germline V and J ends were trimmed by 2 bases and 6 bases, with 18 bases remaining between them. Germline-derived CDR1 and CDR2 are SGHRS and YFSETQ. This sample is drawn from a study of blood T cell repertoires in COVID-19. Data came from immunoSEQ multiplex PCR; TCRdb stores just in-frame clones and leaves some out. The table lists some 99,000 clones, approximately 86% of them singletons. The clonotype comes from a woman aged 60-75 years in a cohort sampled during active or convalescent COVID-19. J is TRBJ1-6 and V is TRBV5-1; a weak D match, TRBD1 (6 bases). Specimen: peripheral blood. CDR3 sequence: CASSFVPQGQANSPLHF. CDR3 in DNA: TGCGCCAGCAGCTTTGTCCCCCAGGGGCAGGCTAATTCACCCCTCCACTTT.